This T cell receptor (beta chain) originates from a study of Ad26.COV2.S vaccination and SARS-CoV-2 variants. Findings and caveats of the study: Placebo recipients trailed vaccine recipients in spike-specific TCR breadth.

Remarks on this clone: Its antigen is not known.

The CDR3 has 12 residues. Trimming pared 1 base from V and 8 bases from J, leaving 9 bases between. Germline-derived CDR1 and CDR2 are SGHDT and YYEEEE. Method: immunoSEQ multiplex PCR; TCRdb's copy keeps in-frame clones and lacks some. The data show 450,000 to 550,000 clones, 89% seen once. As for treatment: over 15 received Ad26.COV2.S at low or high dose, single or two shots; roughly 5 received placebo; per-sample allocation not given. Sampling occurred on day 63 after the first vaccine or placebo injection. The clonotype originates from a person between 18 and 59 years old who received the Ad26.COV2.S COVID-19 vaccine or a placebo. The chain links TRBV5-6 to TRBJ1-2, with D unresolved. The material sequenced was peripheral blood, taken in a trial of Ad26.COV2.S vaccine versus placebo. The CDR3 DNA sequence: TGTGCCAGCAGCTTGTATGAAGCCGGCTACACCTTC. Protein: CASSLYEAGYTF.